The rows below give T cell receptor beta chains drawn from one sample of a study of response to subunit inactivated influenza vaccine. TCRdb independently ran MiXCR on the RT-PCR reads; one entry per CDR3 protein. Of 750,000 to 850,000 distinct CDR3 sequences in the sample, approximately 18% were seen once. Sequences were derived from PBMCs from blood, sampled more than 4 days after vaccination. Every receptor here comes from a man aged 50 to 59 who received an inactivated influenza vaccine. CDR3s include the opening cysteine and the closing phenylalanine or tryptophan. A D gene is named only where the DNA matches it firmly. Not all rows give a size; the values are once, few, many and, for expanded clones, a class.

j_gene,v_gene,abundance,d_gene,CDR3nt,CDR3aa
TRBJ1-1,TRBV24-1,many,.,TGTGCCACCGAGCAGGGCACTGAAGCTTTCTTT,CATEQGTEAFF
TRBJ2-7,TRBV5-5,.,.,TGTGCCAGCAGCTTGGGAGGGGCGCGGGACGAGCAGTACTTC,CASSLGGARDEQYF
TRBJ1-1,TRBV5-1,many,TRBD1,TGCGCCAGCAGCACCGACAGGGGCGGGACTGAAGCTTTCTTT,CASSTDRGGTEAFF
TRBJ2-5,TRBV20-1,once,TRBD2,TGCAGCGGGAGGGGGGGATCCCAAGAGACCCAGTACTTC,CSGRGGSQETQYF
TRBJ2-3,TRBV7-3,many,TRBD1,TGTGCCAGCAGCTTGGACAGGGAGCATACGCAGTATTTT,CASSLDREHTQYF
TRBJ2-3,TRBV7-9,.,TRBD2,TGTGCCAGCAGCTTAGTGGCTAGCGGGGCCCTCACAGATACGCAGTATTTT,CASSLVASGALTDTQYF
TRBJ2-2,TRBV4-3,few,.,TGCGCCAGCAGCCAAGACAGGTCCCGGAGGATCACCGGGGAGCTGTTTTTT,CASSQDRSRRITGELFF
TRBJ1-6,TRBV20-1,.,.,TGCAGTGCTAGTCCCCTGGAGGGGGTCCCTTCACCCCTCCACTTT,CSASPLEGVPSPLHF
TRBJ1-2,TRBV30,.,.,TGTGCCTGGAGTGCGCCCGGGACCTATTATGGCTACACCTTC,CAWSAPGTYYGYTF
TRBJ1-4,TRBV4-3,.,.,TGCGCCAGCAGTCGGGGCCGACTCGGTGAAAAACTGTTTTTT,CASSRGRLGEKLFF
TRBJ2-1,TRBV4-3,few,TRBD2,TGCGCCAGCAGCCAAGATTTGCGGTCTAGCGGTGACAATGAGCAGTTCTTC,CASSQDLRSSGDNEQFF
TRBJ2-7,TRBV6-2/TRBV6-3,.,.,TGTGCCAGCAGTTATAGTCGGGCCCTGGCACGCGGCGAGCAGTACTTC,CASSYSRALARGEQYF
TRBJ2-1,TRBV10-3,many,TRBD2,TGTGCCATCAGTGGGAGAGGACTAGCGGGGGGAGTTTACAATGAGCAGTTCTTC,CAISGRGLAGGVYNEQFF
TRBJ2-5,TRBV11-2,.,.,TGTGCCAGCAGCTTAGATGGTATAAGGACCCAGTACTTC,CASSLDGIRTQYF
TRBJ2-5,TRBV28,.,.,TGTGCCAGCAGTCCTACCGGGCGGACCCAGTACTTC,CASSPTGRTQYF
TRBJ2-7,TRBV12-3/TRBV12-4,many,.,TGTGCCAGCAGTTCCACGCCAGGGAGCTCCTACGAGCAGTACTTC,CASSSTPGSSYEQYF
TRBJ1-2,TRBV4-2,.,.,TGTGCCAGCAGCAAAAAAGATACGGCCAACTATGGCTACACCTTC,CASSKKDTANYGYTF
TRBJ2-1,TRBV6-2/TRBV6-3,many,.,TGTGCCAGCAGTTTCCGCTCCTACAATGAGCAGTTCTTC,CASSFRSYNEQFF
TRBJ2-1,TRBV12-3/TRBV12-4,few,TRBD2,TGTGCCAGCAGTTCGTGGACTAGCGGATACAATGAGCAGTTCTTC,CASSSWTSGYNEQFF
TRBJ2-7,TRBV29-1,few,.,TGCAGCGTTAGTAGTAACCCGGTGAGGGAGAGCTACGAGCAGTACTTC,CSVSSNPVRESYEQYF
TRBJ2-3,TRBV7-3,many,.,TGTGCCAGCAGCTTAGGTGTGGGAGCCTCAAGCACAGATACGCAGTATTTT,CASSLGVGASSTDTQYF
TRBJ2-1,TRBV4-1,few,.,TGCGCCAGCAGCCAAGATCCGAGCTCCTACAATGAGCAGTTCTTC,CASSQDPSSYNEQFF
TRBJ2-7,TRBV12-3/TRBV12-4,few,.,TGTGCCAGCAGCCCCACCAGGGGGGGCTACGAGCAGTACTTC,CASSPTRGGYEQYF
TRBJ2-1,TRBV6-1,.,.,TGTGCCAGCAGTGAAGCTTATTGGTACAGGTTCGATGAGCAGTTCTTC,CASSEAYWYRFDEQFF